The clone carrying this TCR beta chain came up a few times. Its antigen is unidentified. This entry is derived from a study of T-cell memory formation after mild COVID-19. Study-level information: Clusters of TCRs were largely donor specific. Broader study findings: Cross-reactive memory apparently joined, as some responding clones appeared in pre-infection memory. Clones shrinking between day 15 and 85 showed a balanced CD4/CD8 split, and those that grew later tilted toward CD4+.

TCRdb re-derived calls from the 5' RACE reads in MiXCR, one entry per CDR3 protein. Seen here are about 400,000 distinct CDR3 sequences, 23% observed once, and the top ten hold about an eighth. The CDR3 covers 16 residues. Losses at the gene ends were 0 bases for V and 4 bases for J; bases not matched to a gene: 3. Germline CDR1 is KGHDR and CDR2 is SFDVKD. This receptor was taken from an adult woman who had mild COVID-19 (a few samples of this study predate the infection). Cell type and time point are not known. The rearrangement joins TRBV24-1 to TRBJ2-1; 9 bases line up with TRBD2. Source material: PBMCs or a T cell subset sorted from them (not recorded which). The CDR3 spells CATSDLGGRAYNEQFF. The CDR3 region has the DNA TGTGCCACCAGTGATTTGGGCGGGAGGGCTTACAATGAGCAGTTCTTC.